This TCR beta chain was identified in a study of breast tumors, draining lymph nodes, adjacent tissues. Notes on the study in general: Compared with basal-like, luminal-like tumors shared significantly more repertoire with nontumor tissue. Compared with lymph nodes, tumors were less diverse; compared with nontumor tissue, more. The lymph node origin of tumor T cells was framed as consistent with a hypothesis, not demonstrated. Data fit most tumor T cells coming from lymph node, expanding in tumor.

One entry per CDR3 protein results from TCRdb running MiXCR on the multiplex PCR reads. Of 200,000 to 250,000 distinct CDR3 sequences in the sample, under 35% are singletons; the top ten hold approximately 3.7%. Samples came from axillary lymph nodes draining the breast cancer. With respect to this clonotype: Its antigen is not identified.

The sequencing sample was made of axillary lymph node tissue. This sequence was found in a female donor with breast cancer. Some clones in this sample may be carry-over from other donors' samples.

The CDR3, as DNA: TGCAGTGCTGGGGAGGGGGATACGCAGTATTTT. Protein sequence: CSAGEGDTQYF. The chain employs TRBV20-1 and TRBJ2-3; 7 nucleotides agree with TRBD2. The germline gives CDR1 DFQATT, CDR2 SNEGSKA (reference sequence). The CDR3 extends over 11 amino acids. The trim removed 5 bases at V and 6 bases at J, leaving 2 bases unmatched.